A single T cell receptor (beta chain) is shown here with its context. Its target is not known. Assay used: immunoSEQ multiplex PCR; TCRdb lists only in-frame clones, some missing. Of approximately 2,300,000 clones listed, around 90% are singletons. Nashville, Tennessee was home to all donors, each a Caucasian adult. These data originate in a study of shared clonotypes between healthy human individuals. Looking at the study overall: Ranging from 18 to 49 in age, donors were two women and a few men. Three plates were used per donor for CD4 naive, three for CD4 memory, two for CD8 naive and one for CD8 memory.

Study outcomes and limitations: Estimated clonotype richness was generally higher in naive than memory subsets.

The sequence was collected from a man younger than 35 in good health. Some clones in this sample may be carry-over from other donors' samples. Sequencing input: naive CD4+ T cells from PBMCs. The subset: CD45RA+ positively selected.

CDR3 bases: TGCAGCGTTATCAGGGGTCCTAATGAAAAACTGTTTTTT. The encoded protein is CSVIRGPNEKLFF. The chain couples TRBV29-1 to TRBJ1-4; weak D call: TRBD1 (6 bases). The CDR3 has 13 residues. V lost 5 bases and J lost 3, with 10 bases in between. Germline CDR1 is SQVTM and CDR2 is ANQGSEA. Full variable domain (rest looked up from reference TRBV29-1 and TRBJ1-4): SAVISQKPSRDICQRGTSLTIQCQVDSQVTMMFWYRQQPGQSLTLIATANQGSEATYESGFVIDKFPISRPNLTFSTLTVSNMSPEDSSIYLCSVIRGPNEKLFFGSGTQLSVL.